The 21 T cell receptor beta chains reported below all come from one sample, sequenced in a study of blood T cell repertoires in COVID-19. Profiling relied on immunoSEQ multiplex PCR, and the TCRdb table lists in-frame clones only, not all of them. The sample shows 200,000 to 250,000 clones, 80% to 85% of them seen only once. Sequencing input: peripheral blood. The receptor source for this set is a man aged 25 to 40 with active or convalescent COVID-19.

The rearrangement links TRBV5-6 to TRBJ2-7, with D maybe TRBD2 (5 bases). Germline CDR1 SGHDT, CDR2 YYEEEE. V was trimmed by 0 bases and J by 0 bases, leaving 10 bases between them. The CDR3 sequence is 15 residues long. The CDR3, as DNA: TGTGCCAGCAGCTTGGGGTGGGAGAGCTCCTACGAGCAGTACTTC. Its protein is CASSLGWESSYEQYF.

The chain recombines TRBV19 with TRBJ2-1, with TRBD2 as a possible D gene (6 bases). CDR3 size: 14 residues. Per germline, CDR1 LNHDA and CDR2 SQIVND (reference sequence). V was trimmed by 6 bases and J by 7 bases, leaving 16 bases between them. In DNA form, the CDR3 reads TGTGCCAGTAGCCCGGCTAGCGCATCGAATGAGCAGTTCTTC. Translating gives CASSPASASNEQFF.

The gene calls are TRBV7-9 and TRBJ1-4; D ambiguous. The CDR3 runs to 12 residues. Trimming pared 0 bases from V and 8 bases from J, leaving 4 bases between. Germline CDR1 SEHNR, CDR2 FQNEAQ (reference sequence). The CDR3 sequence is CASSLAQEKLFF. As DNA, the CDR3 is TGTGCCAGCAGCTTAGCGCAGGAAAAACTGTTTTTT.

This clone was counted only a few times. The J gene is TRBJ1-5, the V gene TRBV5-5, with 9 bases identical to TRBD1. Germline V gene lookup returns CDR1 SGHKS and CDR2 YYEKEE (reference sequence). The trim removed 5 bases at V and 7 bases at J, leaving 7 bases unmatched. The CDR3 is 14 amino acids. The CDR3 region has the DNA TGTGCCAGCAGTTGGGGACAGGGCTTACAGCCCCAGCATTTT. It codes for CASSWGQGLQPQHF.

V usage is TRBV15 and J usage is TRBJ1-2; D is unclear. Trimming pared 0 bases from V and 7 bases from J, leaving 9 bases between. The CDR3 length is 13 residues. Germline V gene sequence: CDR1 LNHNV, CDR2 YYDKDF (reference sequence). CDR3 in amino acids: CATSRDPLSGYTF. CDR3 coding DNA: TGTGCCACCAGCAGAGACCCTCTTTCTGGCTACACCTTC.

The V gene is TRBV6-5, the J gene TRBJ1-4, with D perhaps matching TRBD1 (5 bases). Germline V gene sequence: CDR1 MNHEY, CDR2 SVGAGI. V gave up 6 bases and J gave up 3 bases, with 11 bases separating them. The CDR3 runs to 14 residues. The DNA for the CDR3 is TGTGCCAGCAGGCGGGGAGGGGCTAATGAAAAACTGTTTTTT. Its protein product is CASRRGGANEKLFF.

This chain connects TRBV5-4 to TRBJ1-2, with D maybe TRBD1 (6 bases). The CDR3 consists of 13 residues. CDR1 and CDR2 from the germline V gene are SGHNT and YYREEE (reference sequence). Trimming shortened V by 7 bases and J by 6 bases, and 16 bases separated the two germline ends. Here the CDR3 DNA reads TGTGCCAGCCGCTCTCAGGGGTACGATGGCTACACCTTC. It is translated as CASRSQGYDGYTF.

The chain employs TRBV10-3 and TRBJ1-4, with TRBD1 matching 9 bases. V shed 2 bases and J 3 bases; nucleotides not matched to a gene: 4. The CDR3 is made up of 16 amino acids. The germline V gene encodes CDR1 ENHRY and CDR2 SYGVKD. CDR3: CAISEGTGSSNEKLFF. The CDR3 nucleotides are TGTGCCATCAGTGAGGGGACAGGGAGTTCTAATGAAAAACTGTTTTTT.

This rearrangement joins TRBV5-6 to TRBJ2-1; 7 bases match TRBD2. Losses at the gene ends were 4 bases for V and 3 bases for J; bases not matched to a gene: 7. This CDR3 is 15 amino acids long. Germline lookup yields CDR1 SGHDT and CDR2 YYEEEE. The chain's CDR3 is CASSTSGVLYNEQFF. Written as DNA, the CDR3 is TGTGCCAGCAGCACCAGCGGGGTCCTCTACAATGAGCAGTTCTTC.

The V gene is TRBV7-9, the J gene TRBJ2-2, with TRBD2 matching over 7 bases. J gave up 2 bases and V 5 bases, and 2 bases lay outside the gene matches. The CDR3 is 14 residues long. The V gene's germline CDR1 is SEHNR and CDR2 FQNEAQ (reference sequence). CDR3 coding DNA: TGTGCCAGCAGCCGCGGGAGTAACACCGGGGAGCTGTTTTTT. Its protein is CASSRGSNTGELFF. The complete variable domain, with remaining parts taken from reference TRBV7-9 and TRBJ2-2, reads DTGVSQNPRHKITKRGQNVTFRCDPISEHNRLYWYRQTLGQGPEFLTYFQNEAQLEKSRLLSDRFSAERPKGSFSTLEIQRTEQGDSAMYLCASSRGSNTGELFFGEGSRLTVL.

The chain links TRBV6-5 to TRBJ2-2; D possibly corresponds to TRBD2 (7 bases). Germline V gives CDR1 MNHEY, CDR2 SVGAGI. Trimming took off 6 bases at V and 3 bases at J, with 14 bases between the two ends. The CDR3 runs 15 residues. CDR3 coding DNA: TGTGCCAGCAGGGGAGGGGGGGGCGACACCGGGGAGCTGTTTTTT. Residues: CASRGGGGDTGELFF.

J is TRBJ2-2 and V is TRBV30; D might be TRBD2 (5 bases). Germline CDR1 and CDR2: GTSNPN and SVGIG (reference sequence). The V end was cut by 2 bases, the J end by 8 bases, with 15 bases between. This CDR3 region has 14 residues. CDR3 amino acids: CAWSQDGRGGELFF. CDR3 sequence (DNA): TGTGCCTGGAGTCAGGACGGTAGAGGGGGGGAGCTGTTTTTT.

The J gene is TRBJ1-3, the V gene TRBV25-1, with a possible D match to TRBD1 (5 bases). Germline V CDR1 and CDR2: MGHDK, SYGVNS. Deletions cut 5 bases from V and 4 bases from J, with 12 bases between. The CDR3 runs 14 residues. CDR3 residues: CASSISNRGNTIYF. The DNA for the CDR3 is TGTGCCAGCAGTATCTCCAACAGGGGAAACACCATATATTTT.

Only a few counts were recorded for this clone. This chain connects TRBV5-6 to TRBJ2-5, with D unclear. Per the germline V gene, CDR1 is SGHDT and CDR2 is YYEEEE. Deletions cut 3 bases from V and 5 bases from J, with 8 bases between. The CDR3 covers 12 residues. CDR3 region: CASSCPVETQYF. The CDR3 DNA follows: TGTGCCAGCAGCTGTCCCGTCGAGACCCAGTACTTC.

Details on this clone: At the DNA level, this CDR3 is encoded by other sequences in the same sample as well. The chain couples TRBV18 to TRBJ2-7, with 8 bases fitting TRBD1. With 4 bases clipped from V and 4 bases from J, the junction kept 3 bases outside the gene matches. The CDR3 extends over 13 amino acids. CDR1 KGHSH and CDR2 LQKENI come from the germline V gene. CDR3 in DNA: TGTGCCAGCTCACGGGACAGGAGTTACGAGCAGTACTTC. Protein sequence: CASSRDRSYEQYF. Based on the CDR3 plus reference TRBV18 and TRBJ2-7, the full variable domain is NAGVMQNPRHLVRRRGQEARLRCSPMKGHSHVYWYRQLPEEGLKFMVYLQKENIIDESGMPKERFSAEFPKEGPSILRIQQVVRGDSAAYFCASSRDRSYEQYFGPGTRLTVT.

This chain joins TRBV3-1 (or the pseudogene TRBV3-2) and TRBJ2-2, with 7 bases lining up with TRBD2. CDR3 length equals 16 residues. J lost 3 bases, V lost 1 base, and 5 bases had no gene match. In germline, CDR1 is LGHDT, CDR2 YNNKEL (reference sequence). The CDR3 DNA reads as TGTGCCAGCAGCCAAGGTACCGCGGGGGACACCGGGGAGCTGTTTTTT. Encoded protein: CASSQGTAGDTGELFF.

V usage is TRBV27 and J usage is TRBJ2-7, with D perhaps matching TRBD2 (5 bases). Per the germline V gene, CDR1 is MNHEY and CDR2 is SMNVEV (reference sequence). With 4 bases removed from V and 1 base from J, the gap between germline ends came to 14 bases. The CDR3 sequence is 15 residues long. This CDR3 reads CASSSIGLQSYEQYF. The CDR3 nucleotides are TGTGCCAGCAGTTCTATAGGACTGCAATCCTACGAGCAGTACTTC.

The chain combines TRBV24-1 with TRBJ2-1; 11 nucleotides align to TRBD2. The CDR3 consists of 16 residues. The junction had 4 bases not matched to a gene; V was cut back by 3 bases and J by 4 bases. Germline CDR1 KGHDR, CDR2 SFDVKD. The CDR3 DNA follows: TGTGCCACCAGTGATCCCCGACTAGCGGGGTACAATGAGCAGTTCTTC. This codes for CATSDPRLAGYNEQFF.

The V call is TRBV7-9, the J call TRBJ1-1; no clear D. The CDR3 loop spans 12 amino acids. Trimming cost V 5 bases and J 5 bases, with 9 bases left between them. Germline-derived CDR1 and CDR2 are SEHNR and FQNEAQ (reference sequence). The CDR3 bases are TGTGCCAGCAGCGAGTTCGGTACTGAAGCTTTCTTT. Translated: CASSEFGTEAFF.

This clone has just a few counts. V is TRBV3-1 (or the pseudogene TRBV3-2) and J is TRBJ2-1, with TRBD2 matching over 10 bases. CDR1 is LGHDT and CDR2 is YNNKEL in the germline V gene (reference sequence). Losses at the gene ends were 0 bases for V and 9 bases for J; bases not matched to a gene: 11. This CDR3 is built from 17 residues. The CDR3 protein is CASSQDSLAGAPIEQFF. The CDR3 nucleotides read TGTGCCAGCAGCCAAGATTCCCTAGCGGGAGCCCCAATTGAGCAGTTCTTC.

The CDR3 coding sequence is TGTGCCAGCAGCCCGTGGCGGGACAATCAGCCCCAGCATTTT. Translated: CASSPWRDNQPQHF. The rearrangement uses TRBV7-9 and TRBJ1-5; D is ambiguous. This CDR3 spans 14 amino acids. CDR1 and CDR2 from the germline V gene are SEHNR and FQNEAQ (reference sequence). The ends were cut back, 5 bases at V and 3 bases at J, with 11 bases in the middle.